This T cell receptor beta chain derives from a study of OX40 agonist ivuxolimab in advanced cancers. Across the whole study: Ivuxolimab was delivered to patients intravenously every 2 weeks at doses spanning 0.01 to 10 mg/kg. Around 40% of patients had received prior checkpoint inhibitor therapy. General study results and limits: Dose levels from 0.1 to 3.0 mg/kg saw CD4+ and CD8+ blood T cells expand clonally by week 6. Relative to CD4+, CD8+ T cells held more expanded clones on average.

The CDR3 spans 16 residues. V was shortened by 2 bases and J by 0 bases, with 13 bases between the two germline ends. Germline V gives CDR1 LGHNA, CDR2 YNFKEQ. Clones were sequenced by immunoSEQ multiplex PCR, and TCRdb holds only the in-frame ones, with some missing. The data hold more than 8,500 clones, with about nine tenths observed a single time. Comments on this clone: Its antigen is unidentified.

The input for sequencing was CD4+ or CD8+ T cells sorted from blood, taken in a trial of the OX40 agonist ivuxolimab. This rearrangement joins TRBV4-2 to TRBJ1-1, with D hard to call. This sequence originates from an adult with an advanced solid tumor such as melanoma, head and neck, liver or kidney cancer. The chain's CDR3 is CASSQNTARVNTEAFF. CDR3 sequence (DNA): TGTGCCAGCAGCCAAAATACGGCCCGGGTGAACACTGAAGCTTTCTTT.